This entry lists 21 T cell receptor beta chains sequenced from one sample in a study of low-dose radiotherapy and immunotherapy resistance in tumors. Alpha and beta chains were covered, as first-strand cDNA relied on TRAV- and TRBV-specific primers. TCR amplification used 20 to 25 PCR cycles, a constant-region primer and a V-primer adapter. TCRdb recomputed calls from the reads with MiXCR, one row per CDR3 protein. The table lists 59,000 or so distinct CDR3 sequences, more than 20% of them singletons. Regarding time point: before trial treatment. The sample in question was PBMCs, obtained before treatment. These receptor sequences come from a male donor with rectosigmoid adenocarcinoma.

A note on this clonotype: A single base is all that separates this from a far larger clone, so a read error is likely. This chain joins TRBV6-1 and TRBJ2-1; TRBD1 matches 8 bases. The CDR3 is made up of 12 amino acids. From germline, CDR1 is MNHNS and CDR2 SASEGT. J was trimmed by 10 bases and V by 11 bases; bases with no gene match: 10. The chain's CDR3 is CAGRQGTYEQFF. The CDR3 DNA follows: TGTGCCGGACGACAGGGGACCTACGAGCAGTTCTTC.

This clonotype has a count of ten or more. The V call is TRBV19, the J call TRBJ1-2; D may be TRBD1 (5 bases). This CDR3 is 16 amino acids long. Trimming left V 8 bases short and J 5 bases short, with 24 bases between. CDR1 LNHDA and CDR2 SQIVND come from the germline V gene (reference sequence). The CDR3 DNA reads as TGTGCCAGTGCCCTCACTCCGGGAACAGGTTCTTATGGCTACACCTTC. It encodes CASALTPGTGSYGYTF.

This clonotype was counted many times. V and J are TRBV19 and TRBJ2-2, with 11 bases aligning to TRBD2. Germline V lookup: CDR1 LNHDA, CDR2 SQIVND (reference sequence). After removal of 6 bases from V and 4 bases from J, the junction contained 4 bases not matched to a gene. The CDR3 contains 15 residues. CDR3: CASRELAGVTGELFF. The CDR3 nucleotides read TGTGCCAGTAGGGAACTAGCGGGAGTCACCGGGGAGCTGTTTTTT.

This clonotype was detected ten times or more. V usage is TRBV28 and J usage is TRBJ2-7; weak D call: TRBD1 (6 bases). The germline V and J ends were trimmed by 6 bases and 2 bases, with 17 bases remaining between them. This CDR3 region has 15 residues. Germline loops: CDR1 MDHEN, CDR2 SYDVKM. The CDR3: CASRSNTGPPYEQYF. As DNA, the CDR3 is TGTGCCAGCAGGTCGAACACAGGGCCCCCCTACGAGCAGTACTTC.

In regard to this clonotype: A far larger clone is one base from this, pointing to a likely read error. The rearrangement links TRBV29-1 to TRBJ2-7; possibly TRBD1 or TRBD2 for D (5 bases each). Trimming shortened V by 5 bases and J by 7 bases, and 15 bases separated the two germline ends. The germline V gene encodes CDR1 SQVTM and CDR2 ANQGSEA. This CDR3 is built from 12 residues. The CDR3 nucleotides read TGCAGCGTTTCGGGACCCCTGGGTGAGCAGTACTTC. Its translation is CSVSGPLGEQYF.

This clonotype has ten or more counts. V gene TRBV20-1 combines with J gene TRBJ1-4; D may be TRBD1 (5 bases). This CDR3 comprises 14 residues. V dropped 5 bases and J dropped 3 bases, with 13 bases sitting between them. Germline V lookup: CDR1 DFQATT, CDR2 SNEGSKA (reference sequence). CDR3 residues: CSAQGTSSNEKLFF. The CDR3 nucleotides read TGCAGTGCTCAGGGAACATCGTCTAATGAAAAACTGTTTTTT.

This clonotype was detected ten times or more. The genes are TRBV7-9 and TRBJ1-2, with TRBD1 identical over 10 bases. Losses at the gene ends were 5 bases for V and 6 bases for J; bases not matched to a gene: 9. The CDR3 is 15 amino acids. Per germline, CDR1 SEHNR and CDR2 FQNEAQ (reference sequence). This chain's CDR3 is CASSLPGQGNDGYTF. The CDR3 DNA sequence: TGTGCCAGCAGCCTACCGGGACAGGGGAATGATGGCTACACCTTC.

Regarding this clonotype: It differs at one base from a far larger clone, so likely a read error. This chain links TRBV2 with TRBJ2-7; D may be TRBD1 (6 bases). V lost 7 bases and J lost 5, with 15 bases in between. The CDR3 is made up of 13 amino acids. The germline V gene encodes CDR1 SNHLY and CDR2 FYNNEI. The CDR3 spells CASILGRDNEQYF. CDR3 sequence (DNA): TGTGCCAGCATCTTGGGCAGGGACAACGAGCAGTACTTC.

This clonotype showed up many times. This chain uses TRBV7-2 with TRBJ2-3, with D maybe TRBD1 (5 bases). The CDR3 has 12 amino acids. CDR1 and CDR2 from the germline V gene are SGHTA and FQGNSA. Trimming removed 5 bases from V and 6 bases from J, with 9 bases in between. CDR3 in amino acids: CASSPGWDTQYF. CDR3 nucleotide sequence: TGTGCCAGCAGCCCAGGGTGGGATACGCAGTATTTT. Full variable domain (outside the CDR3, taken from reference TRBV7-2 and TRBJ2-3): GAGVSQSPSNKVTEKGKDVELRCDPISGHTALYWYRQSLGQGLEFLIYFQGNSAPDKSGLPSDRFSAERTGGSVSTLTIQRTQQEDSAVYLCASSPGWDTQYFGPGTRLTVL.

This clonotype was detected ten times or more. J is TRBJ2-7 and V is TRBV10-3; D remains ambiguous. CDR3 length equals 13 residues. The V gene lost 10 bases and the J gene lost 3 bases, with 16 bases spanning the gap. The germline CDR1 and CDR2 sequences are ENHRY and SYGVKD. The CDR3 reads CATSGRNYYEQYF. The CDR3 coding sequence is TGTGCCACCTCAGGTCGGAATTACTACGAGCAGTACTTC.

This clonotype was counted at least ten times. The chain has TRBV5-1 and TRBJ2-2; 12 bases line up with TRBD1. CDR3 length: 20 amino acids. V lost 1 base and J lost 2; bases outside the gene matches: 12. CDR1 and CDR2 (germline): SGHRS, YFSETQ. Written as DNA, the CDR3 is TGCGCCAGCAGCTTGAGTGTCGGGACAGGGGGCAGAATAAACACCGGGGAGCTGTTTTTT. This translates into CASSLSVGTGGRINTGELFF. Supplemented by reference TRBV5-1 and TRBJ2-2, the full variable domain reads KAGVTQTPRYLIKTRGQQVTLSCSPISGHRSVSWYQQTPGQGLQFLFEYFSETQRNKGNFPGRFSGRQFSNSRSEMNVSTLELGDSALYLCASSLSVGTGGRINTGELFFGEGSRLTVL.

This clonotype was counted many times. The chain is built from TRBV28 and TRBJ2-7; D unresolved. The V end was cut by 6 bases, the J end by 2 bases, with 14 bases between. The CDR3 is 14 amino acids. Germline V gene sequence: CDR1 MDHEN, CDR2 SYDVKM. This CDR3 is CASSPPQFAYEQYF. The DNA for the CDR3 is TGTGCCAGCAGCCCTCCCCAGTTTGCCTACGAGCAGTACTTC.

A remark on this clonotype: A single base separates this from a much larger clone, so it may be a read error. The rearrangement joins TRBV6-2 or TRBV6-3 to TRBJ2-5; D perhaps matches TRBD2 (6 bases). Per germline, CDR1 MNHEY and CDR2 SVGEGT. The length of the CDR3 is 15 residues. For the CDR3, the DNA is TGTGTCAGCAGTCCCCCCCTAGCGAGCAGGGAGACCCAGTACTTC. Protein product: CVSSPPLASRETQYF.

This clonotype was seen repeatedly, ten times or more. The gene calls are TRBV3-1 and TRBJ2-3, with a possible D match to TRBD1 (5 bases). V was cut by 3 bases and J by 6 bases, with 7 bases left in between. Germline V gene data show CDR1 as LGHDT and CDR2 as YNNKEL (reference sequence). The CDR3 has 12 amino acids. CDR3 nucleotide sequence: TGTGCCAGCAGCCACAACAGGGATACGCAGTATTTT. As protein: CASSHNRDTQYF.

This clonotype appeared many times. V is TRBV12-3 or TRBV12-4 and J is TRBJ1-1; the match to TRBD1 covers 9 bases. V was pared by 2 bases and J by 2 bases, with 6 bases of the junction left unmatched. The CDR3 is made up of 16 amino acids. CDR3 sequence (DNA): TGTGCCAGCAGTTTAAATTGGGACAGGGCTAACACTGAAGCTTTCTTT. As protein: CASSLNWDRANTEAFF.

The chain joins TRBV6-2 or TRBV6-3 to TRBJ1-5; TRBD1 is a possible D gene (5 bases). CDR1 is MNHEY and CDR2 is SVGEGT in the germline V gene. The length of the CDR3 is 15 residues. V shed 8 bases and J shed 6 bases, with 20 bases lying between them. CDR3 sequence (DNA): TGTGCCAGCTCGGGGGAAGGGAGGTGGACTCAGCCCCAGCATTTT. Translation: CASSGEGRWTQPQHF.

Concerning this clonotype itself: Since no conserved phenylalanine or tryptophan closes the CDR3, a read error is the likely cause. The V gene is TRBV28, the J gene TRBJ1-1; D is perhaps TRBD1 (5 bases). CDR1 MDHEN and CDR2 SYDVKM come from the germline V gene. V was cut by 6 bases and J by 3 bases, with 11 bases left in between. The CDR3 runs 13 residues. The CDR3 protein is CASRQGDYTEAFL. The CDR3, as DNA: TGTGCCAGCAGGCAGGGAGACTACACTGAAGCTTTCTTG.

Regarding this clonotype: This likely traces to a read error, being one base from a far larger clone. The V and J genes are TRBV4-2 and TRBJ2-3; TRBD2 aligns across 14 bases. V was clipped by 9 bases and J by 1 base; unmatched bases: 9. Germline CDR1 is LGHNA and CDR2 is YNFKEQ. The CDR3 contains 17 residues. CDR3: CARSLGLAGVGTDTQYF. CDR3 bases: TGTGCCAGGAGCTTGGGACTAGCGGGAGTAGGCACAGATACGCAGTATTTT.

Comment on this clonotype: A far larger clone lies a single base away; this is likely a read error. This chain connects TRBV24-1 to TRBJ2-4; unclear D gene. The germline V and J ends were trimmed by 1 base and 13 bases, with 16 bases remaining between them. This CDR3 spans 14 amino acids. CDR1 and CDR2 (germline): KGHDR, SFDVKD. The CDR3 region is CATSDFKASNEQYF. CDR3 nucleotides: TGTGCCACCAGTGATTTTAAAGCTTCCAATGAGCAGTACTTC.

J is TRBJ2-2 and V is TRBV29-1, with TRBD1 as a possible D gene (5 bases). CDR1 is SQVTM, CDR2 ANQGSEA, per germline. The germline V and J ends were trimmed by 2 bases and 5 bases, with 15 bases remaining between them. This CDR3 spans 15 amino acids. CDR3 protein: CSVEPLVGVTGELFF. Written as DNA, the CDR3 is TGCAGCGTTGAACCCCTGGTAGGGGTGACCGGGGAGCTGTTTTTT.

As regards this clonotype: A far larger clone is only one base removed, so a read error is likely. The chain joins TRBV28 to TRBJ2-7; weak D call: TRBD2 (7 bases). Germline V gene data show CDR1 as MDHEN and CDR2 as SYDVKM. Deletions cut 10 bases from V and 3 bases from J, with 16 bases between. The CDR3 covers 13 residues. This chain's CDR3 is CATGGESCYEQYF. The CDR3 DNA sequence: TGTGCCACGGGGGGCGAAAGCTGCTACGAGCAGTACTTC. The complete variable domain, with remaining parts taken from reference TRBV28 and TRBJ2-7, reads DVKVTQSSRYLVKRTGEKVFLECVQDMDHENMFWYRQDPGLGLRLIYFSYDVKMKEKGDIPEGYSVSREKKERFSLILESASTNQTSMYLCATGGESCYEQYFGPGTRLTVT.